This record covers a single T cell receptor (beta chain). The antigen is undetermined. The data are from a study of T cell responses to AZD1222 COVID-19 vaccine. Study conclusions and caveats: Recipients of AZD1222 seropositive at baseline numbered only 6 or 7. Clonal diversity was possibly underestimated; the donors were predominantly white British and more often female. The repertoires were collected only after the peak T cell response.

V shed 1 base and J shed 0 bases, with 19 bases lying between them. The germline gives CDR1 SGHAT, CDR2 FQNNGV. The CDR3 extends over 18 amino acids. Assay used: immunoSEQ multiplex PCR; TCRdb lists only in-frame clones, some missing. Of fewer than 150,000 clones listed, around 88% were seen once; the top ten hold around 3.3%. The chain combines TRBV11-2 with TRBJ2-7; possibly TRBD2 for D (7 bases). This TCR was recovered from an adult in good health. This sample comprised peripheral blood, obtained on day 0 of AZD1222 vaccination. The chain's CDR3 is CASSLGVGGALISYEQYF. CDR3 DNA: TGTGCCAGCAGCTTAGGAGTAGGGGGGGCCCTTATCTCCTACGAGCAGTACTTC. The full variable domain, with the rest looked up from reference TRBV11-2 and TRBJ2-7, is EAGVAQSPRYKIIEKRQSVAFWCNPISGHATLYWYQQILGQGPKLLIQFQNNGVVDDSQLPKDRFSAERLKGVDSTLKIQPAKLEDSAVYLCASSLGVGGALISYEQYFGPGTRLTVT.